This T cell receptor beta chain was obtained from a study of graft-versus-host responses after intestinal transplantation. Study observations and caveats: Peak levels of circulating GvH clones tracked with early post-transplant HvG declines.

Profiled with immunoSEQ multiplex PCR; TCRdb holds only in-frame clones, not every one. There are some 86,000 clones in the sample; roughly 90% occur only once, and about 0.27% lies in the top ten. Comments on this clone: The target antigen is unknown.

Looked up from germline, CDR1 is SGHRS and CDR2 is YFSETQ. Deletions cut 3 bases from V and 1 base from J, with 10 bases between. CDR3 length: 14 amino acids. Sequenced here: unstimulated CD4+ T cells sorted from spleen or lymph node cells, sampled before transplant. The sequence derives from a human donor who was the organ donor for an intestinal transplant. The chain is built from TRBV5-1 and TRBJ2-5; perhaps TRBD2 as D (5 bases). CDR3 loop: CASSSAGSQETQYF. CDR3 nucleotides: TGCGCCAGCAGCTCGGCGGGCAGCCAAGAGACCCAGTACTTC.